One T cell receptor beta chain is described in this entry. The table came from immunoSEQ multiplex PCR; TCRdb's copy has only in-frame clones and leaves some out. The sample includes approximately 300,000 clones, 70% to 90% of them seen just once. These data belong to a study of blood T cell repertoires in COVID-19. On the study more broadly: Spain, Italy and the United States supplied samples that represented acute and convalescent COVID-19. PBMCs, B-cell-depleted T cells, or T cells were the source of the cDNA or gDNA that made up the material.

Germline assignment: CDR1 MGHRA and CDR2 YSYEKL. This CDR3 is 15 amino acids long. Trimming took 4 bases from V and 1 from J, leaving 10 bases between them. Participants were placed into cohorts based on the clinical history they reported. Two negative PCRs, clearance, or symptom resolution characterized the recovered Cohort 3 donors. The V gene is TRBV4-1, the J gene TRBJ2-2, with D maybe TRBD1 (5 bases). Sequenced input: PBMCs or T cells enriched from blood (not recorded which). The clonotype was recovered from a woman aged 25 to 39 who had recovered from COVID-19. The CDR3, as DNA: TGCGCCAGCAGCCCAGCAGGGATGAACACCGGGGAGCTGTTTTTT. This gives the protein CASSPAGMNTGELFF.